The 7 T cell receptor beta chains below come from one sample, sequenced in a study of cytomegalovirus exposure and HLA in healthy donors. Primers for the PCR totalled 60 Vbeta and 13 Jbeta. Sequencing used immunoSEQ multiplex PCR; TCRdb keeps in-frame clones, though not all of them. The data show about 200,000 clones, with 70% to 90% seen just once and roughly 1.7% held by the top ten. Sequenced input: PBMCs. The receptors here all came from a woman aged 18 to 35 in good health and CMV-seronegative.

The chain recombines TRBV7-5 with TRBJ1-4; the D call TRBD1 from the table was never checked on the DNA. TRBV7-5 is reported as a pseudogene. The CDR3 sequence is 13 residues long. This CDR3 is CAGVRGQSEKLFF. CDR3 nucleotides: TGTGCCGGGGTCAGGGGGCAAAGTGAAAAACTGTTTTTT.

The V call is TRBV5-1, the J call TRBJ2-7; 9 nucleotides match TRBD1. The germline CDR1 and CDR2 sequences are SGHRS and YFSETQ. CDR3 size: 16 residues. V shed 4 bases and J 5 bases; nucleotides not matched to a gene: 13. The CDR3 DNA reads TGCGCCAGCAGCCACGACCTGCTCCGACAGGGGGACGAGCAGTACTTC. Translating it yields CASSHDLLRQGDEQYF. Full variable domain (missing parts from reference TRBV5-1 and TRBJ2-7): KAGVTQTPRYLIKTRGQQVTLSCSPISGHRSVSWYQQTPGQGLQFLFEYFSETQRNKGNFPGRFSGRQFSNSRSEMNVSTLELGDSALYLCASSHDLLRQGDEQYFGPGTRLTVT.

The gene calls are TRBV5-6 and TRBJ2-1; 7 nucleotides align to TRBD2. The CDR3 is made up of 15 amino acids. V was pared by 0 bases and J by 10 bases, with 10 bases of the junction left unmatched. The germline V gene encodes CDR1 SGHDT and CDR2 YYEEEE. CDR3 bases: TGTGCCAGCAGCTTGGGGGACTATACCCAGTTAGAGCAGTTCTTC. Its protein is CASSLGDYTQLEQFF.

This clone was observed a few times. The genes are TRBV4-3 and TRBJ1-6, with 9 bases lining up with TRBD1. Germline V gene lookup returns CDR1 LGHNA and CDR2 YSLEER. The V and J ends lost 9 bases and 10 bases, in that order; junction bases with no gene match: 4. CDR3 length equals 12 residues. The CDR3 is CASRTGASPLHF. The DNA of the CDR3 is TGCGCCAGTCGGACAGGGGCATCACCCCTCCACTTT.

V is TRBV27 and J is TRBJ2-7; D ambiguous. In germline, CDR1 is MNHEY, CDR2 SMNVEV (reference sequence). This CDR3 spans 12 amino acids. V gave up 6 bases and J gave up 2 bases, with 8 bases separating them. CDR3 bases: TGTGCCAGCAGGCGGTCACCCTACGAGCAGTACTTC. This encodes CASRRSPYEQYF.

A single count supports this clone. The chain links TRBV21-1 to TRBJ1-4; the table's D call of TRBD1 was not tested on the DNA. TRBV21-1 corresponds to a pseudogene. CDR3 length equals 21 residues. This chain's CDR3 is CASSKGTGRGLVLGCDEKLFF. In nucleotides, the CDR3 is TGTGCCAGCAGCAAAGGAACCGGCAGGGGGCTTGTATTAGGTTGTGATGAAAAACTGTTTTTT.

V usage is TRBV6-6 and J usage is TRBJ1-3; a possible D gene is TRBD1 (6 bases). V lost 0 bases to trimming and J lost 4 bases, with 10 bases between them. The germline V gene has CDR1 MNHNY and CDR2 SVGAGI (reference sequence). The CDR3 has 15 residues. CDR3 residues: CASSYSTGLGNTIYF. CDR3 DNA: TGTGCCAGCAGTTACTCCACAGGGCTAGGAAACACCATATATTTT.